Presented here are 25 T cell receptor beta chains from one specimen sequenced in a study of blood T cell repertoires in COVID-19 (TCRdb year 2020). The protocol used for the library was the immunoSEQ multiplex PCR assay. TCRdb provides this immuneACCESS table in a form limited to in-frame rearrangements. Some clones are lacking; in checked studies, under half of them reflect an unresolved V gene, and why the rest are absent is not known. The sample yields some 35,000 clones; roughly 82% were counted once. The ten top clones hold approximately 41% of the sample. The sample consisted of peripheral blood. Source of these receptors: an elderly man with active or convalescent COVID-19.

V and J are TRBV30 and TRBJ2-2, with 11 bases lining up with TRBD2. Germline V CDR1 and CDR2: GTSNPN, SVGIG (reference sequence). This CDR3 comprises 20 residues. V lost 4 bases to trimming and J lost 3 bases; unmatched junction nucleotides: 19. CDR3 loop: CAWKKRRIAGGPGDTGELFF. CDR3 DNA sequence: TGTGCCTGGAAAAAGAGGAGGATAGCGGGAGGGCCCGGGGACACCGGGGAGCTGTTTTTT.

V gene TRBV7-2 combines with J gene TRBJ1-4; D may be TRBD1 (5 bases). CDR3 size: 16 residues. The V gene's germline CDR1 is SGHTA and CDR2 FQGNSA. The V end was cut by 0 bases, the J end by 4 bases, with 12 bases between. Written as DNA, the CDR3 is TGTGCCAGCAGCTTAGCGGGGGGACTGATTAATGAAAAACTGTTTTTT. It encodes CASSLAGGLINEKLFF.

The chain is built from TRBV11-2 and TRBJ2-1; D not certain. There are 12 residues in the CDR3. V shed 1 base and J shed 9 bases, with 7 bases lying between them. Germline V gene sequence: CDR1 SGHAT, CDR2 FQNNGV. The CDR3 nucleotides are TGTGCCAGCAGCTTAGGTCCAGGTGAGCAGTTCTTC. Its protein is CASSLGPGEQFF. Complete variable domain (other parts from reference TRBV11-2 and TRBJ2-1): EAGVAQSPRYKIIEKRQSVAFWCNPISGHATLYWYQQILGQGPKLLIQFQNNGVVDDSQLPKDRFSAERLKGVDSTLKIQPAKLEDSAVYLCASSLGPGEQFFGPGTRLTVL.

The chain couples TRBV7-2 to TRBJ1-1, with no clear D. With 2 bases removed from V and 1 base from J, the gap between germline ends came to 8 bases. CDR3 size: 14 residues. In germline, CDR1 is SGHTA, CDR2 FQGNSA. The CDR3 DNA is TGTGCCAGCAGCTTATTCAGAGGGAACACTGAAGCTTTCTTT. As protein: CASSLFRGNTEAFF. The whole variable domain, remainder taken from reference TRBV7-2 and TRBJ1-1, is GAGVSQSPSNKVTEKGKDVELRCDPISGHTALYWYRQSLGQGLEFLIYFQGNSAPDKSGLPSDRFSAERTGGSVSTLTIQRTQQEDSAVYLCASSLFRGNTEAFFGQGTRLTVV.

The chain combines TRBV5-4 with TRBJ1-1; maybe TRBD1 (5 bases). Looked up from germline, CDR1 is SGHNT and CDR2 is YYREEE (reference sequence). There are 14 residues in the CDR3. The V end was cut by 0 bases, the J end by 3 bases, with 9 bases between. CDR3 nucleotide sequence: TGTGCCAGCAGCTTGGGACAGTTGGACACTGAAGCTTTCTTT. Amino acids: CASSLGQLDTEAFF.

The chain employs TRBV7-8 and TRBJ1-6; the match to TRBD1 covers 7 bases. The CDR3 has 16 residues. Germline V gene lookup returns CDR1 SGHVS and CDR2 FQNEAQ. V shed 5 bases, J shed 3 bases, and the junction held 7 bases outside the gene matches. The CDR3: CASSRGQARYNSPLHF. CDR3 coding DNA: TGTGCCAGCAGCCGCGGACAGGCCCGCTATAATTCACCCCTCCACTTT.

The chain joins TRBV9 to TRBJ1-5, with a tentative D call TRBD1 (5 bases). Germline CDR1 reads SGDLS; CDR2 reads YYNGEE. The V end lost 3 bases, the J end lost 4 bases, and 14 bases lay between the germline ends. The CDR3 extends over 15 amino acids. The CDR3 loop reads CASSEGPQGNQPQHF. The CDR3 DNA reads as TGTGCCAGCAGCGAGGGGCCTCAGGGTAATCAGCCCCAGCATTTT.

The V call is TRBV12-3 or TRBV12-4, the J call TRBJ2-7; D is perhaps TRBD2 (7 bases). The V end lost 4 bases, the J end lost 5 bases, and 9 bases lay between the germline ends. CDR3 size: 12 residues. CDR3 loop: CASSSGGHEQYF. CDR3 in DNA: TGTGCCAGCAGTTCGGGGGGCCACGAGCAGTACTTC.

In its sample, this clone was seen many times. This chain links TRBV18 with TRBJ2-7; possible D gene TRBD1, 6 bases. The CDR3 covers 14 residues. Trimming stripped 2 bases from V and 2 bases from J, with 10 bases between. Germline CDR1 and CDR2: KGHSH and LQKENI. The CDR3 loop is CASSPTDRPYEQYF. The CDR3 bases are TGTGCCAGCTCACCAACGGACAGACCCTACGAGCAGTACTTC.

The chain recombines TRBV2 with TRBJ2-7; D is uncertain. The germline CDR1 and CDR2 sequences are SNHLY and FYNNEI. V was shortened by 0 bases and J by 2 bases, with 8 bases between the two germline ends. The CDR3 contains 14 residues. For the CDR3, the DNA is TGTGCCAGCAGTGAAGCGGGCAACGCCTACGAGCAGTACTTC. Translated: CASSEAGNAYEQYF.

This clone appeared a few times. The genes are TRBV27 and TRBJ2-1; 8 nucleotides line up with TRBD2. The CDR3 runs 14 residues. Germline loops: CDR1 MNHEY, CDR2 SMNVEV (reference sequence). After removal of 7 bases from V and 0 bases from J, the junction contained 2 bases not matched to a gene. The CDR3 here is CASKSGSSYNEQFF. The DNA of the CDR3 is TGTGCCAGCAAGAGCGGGAGCTCCTACAATGAGCAGTTCTTC.

The chain joins TRBV6-2 or TRBV6-3 to TRBJ2-3; D gene uncertain. V shed 2 bases and J shed 0 bases, with 9 bases lying between them. This CDR3 region has 15 residues. Germline V lookup: CDR1 MNHEY, CDR2 SVGEGT. The CDR3 DNA follows: TGTGCCAGCAGTTACGCGGATGCTAGCACAGATACGCAGTATTTT. It encodes CASSYADASTDTQYF.

This clone was observed once. J is TRBJ2-6 and V is TRBV6-5; tentatively, D is TRBD2 (6 bases). CDR1 MNHEY and CDR2 SVGAGI come from the germline V gene. There are 15 residues in the CDR3. With 2 bases removed from V and 1 base from J, the gap between germline ends came to 6 bases. CDR3 protein: CASSYGRSGANVLTF. CDR3 nucleotides: TGTGCCAGCAGTTACGGGAGGTCTGGGGCCAACGTCCTGACTTTC.

This sequence joins TRBV6-2 or TRBV6-3 and TRBJ2-7, with D perhaps matching TRBD1 (6 bases). The CDR3 totals 13 residues. V shed 6 bases and J shed 6 bases, with 15 bases lying between them. Germline assignment: CDR1 MNHEY and CDR2 SVGEGT. CDR3 in amino acids: CASRPQGTGEQYF. The CDR3 region has the DNA TGTGCCAGCAGGCCTCAGGGGACGGGCGAGCAGTACTTC.

This CDR3 reads CSASEGEGGAYNEQFF. CDR3 bases: TGCAGTGCTAGTGAGGGAGAAGGGGGGGCTTACAATGAGCAGTTCTTC. V usage is TRBV20-1 and J usage is TRBJ2-1, with D tentatively TRBD2 (7 bases). Germline-derived CDR1 and CDR2 are DFQATT and SNEGSKA (reference sequence). CDR3 length: 16 amino acids. Trimming took 3 bases from V and 4 from J, leaving 19 bases between them.

The chain joins TRBV6-2 or TRBV6-3 to TRBJ1-1; D perhaps matches TRBD1 (5 bases). The CDR3 loop spans 16 amino acids. Germline CDR1 and CDR2: MNHEY and SVGEGT. With 6 bases removed from V and 4 bases from J, the gap between germline ends came to 21 bases. CDR3 bases: TGTGCCAGCAGCCTTCTTATCAGGGCTATGGGCACTGAAGCTTTCTTT. Its protein product is CASSLLIRAMGTEAFF.

The V and J genes are TRBV28 and TRBJ1-5, with 7 bases fitting TRBD1. J was trimmed by 3 bases and V by 7 bases; bases with no gene match: 3. The CDR3 runs to 13 residues. Germline lookup yields CDR1 MDHEN and CDR2 SYDVKM. CDR3 sequence (DNA): TGTGCCAGCACCGGGACAGTCAATCAGCCCCAGCATTTT. Translated: CASTGTVNQPQHF. Drawing the rest from reference TRBV28 and TRBJ1-5, the complete variable domain is DVKVTQSSRYLVKRTGEKVFLECVQDMDHENMFWYRQDPGLGLRLIYFSYDVKMKEKGDIPEGYSVSREKKERFSLILESASTNQTSMYLCASTGTVNQPQHFGDGTRLSIL.

This rearrangement joins TRBV2 to TRBJ2-7; D might be TRBD2 (5 bases). V dropped 6 bases and J dropped 3 bases, with 15 bases sitting between them. The CDR3 is made up of 14 amino acids. CDR1 is SNHLY, CDR2 FYNNEI, per germline. CDR3 region: CASRGWTGNYEQYF. CDR3 bases: TGTGCCAGCAGGGGCTGGACGGGGAACTACGAGCAGTACTTC.

The genes are TRBV15 and TRBJ2-7; TRBD1 matches 7 bases. This CDR3 region has 16 residues. The V and J ends lost 3 bases and 4 bases, in that order; junction bases with no gene match: 12. Germline loops: CDR1 LNHNV, CDR2 YYDKDF (reference sequence). The CDR3, as DNA: TGTGCCACCAGCAGTACCCTGACAGGGTTGGTGTACGAGCAGTACTTC. The encoded protein is CATSSTLTGLVYEQYF.

The rearrangement uses TRBV19 and TRBJ1-5, with 7 bases that match TRBD1. Per germline, CDR1 LNHDA and CDR2 SQIVND (reference sequence). Trimming removed 5 bases from V and 3 bases from J; junction bases left unmatched: 4. The CDR3 sequence is 14 residues long. The chain's CDR3 is CASSRGQLNQPQHF. DNA for the CDR3: TGTGCCAGTAGTCGGGGACAGCTCAATCAGCCCCAGCATTTT.

The table lists this clone with a count of one. V usage is TRBV28 and J usage is TRBJ2-2, with 8 bases identical to TRBD1. This CDR3 is built from 14 residues. The germline V gene has CDR1 MDHEN and CDR2 SYDVKM. The V and J ends lost 6 bases and 7 bases, in that order; junction bases with no gene match: 7. As DNA, the CDR3 is TGTGCCAGCAGCGGAACAGGGGGTAACGGGGAGCTGTTTTTT. Its translation is CASSGTGGNGELFF.

The V call is TRBV19, the J call TRBJ2-7, with 7 bases that match TRBD1. Trimming took 2 bases from V and 3 from J; bases not matched to a gene: 4. This CDR3 spans 14 amino acids. From germline, CDR1 is LNHDA and CDR2 SQIVND (reference sequence). CDR3 residues: CASSIRDRVYEQYF. The DNA of the CDR3 is TGTGCCAGTAGTATAAGGGACAGAGTCTACGAGCAGTACTTC.

This chain's CDR3 is CASSVDPSGAQQETQYF. CDR3 sequence (DNA): TGTGCCAGCAGCGTAGATCCTAGCGGAGCCCAGCAAGAGACCCAGTACTTC. This chain uses TRBV9 with TRBJ2-5; 7 bases map to TRBD2. The V gene end was trimmed by 0 bases and the J gene end by 2 bases; junction bases not matched to a gene: 10. The CDR3 is 17 residues long. Germline values: CDR1 SGDLS, CDR2 YYNGEE.

V and J are TRBV19 and TRBJ1-2; perhaps TRBD1 as D (5 bases). Between the trimmed V and J ends, which lost 0 bases and 8 bases, there was a span of 13 bases. Per germline, CDR1 LNHDA and CDR2 SQIVND (reference sequence). The CDR3 totals 14 residues. The CDR3 is CASSIDPRRGGYTF. The CDR3, as DNA: TGTGCCAGTAGTATAGATCCCCGGAGGGGAGGCTACACCTTC. Combining the CDR3 with reference TRBV19 and TRBJ1-2 gives the whole variable domain DGGITQSPKYLFRKEGQNVTLSCEQNLNHDAMYWYRQDPGQGLRLIYYSQIVNDFQKGDIAEGYSVSREKKESFPLTVTSAQKNPTAFYLCASSIDPRRGGYTFGSGTRLTVV.

The rearrangement joins TRBV11-3 to TRBJ2-1, with 9 bases aligning to TRBD2. V lost 1 base and J lost 8; bases outside the gene matches: 9. This CDR3 has 16 residues. Looked up from germline, CDR1 is SGHNT and CDR2 is YENEEA. CDR3 residues: CASSLGPPREGHEQFF. The DNA for the CDR3 is TGTGCCAGCAGCTTAGGCCCTCCGCGGGAGGGTCATGAGCAGTTCTTC.